This T cell receptor (beta chain) was profiled in a study of T cell responses to AZD1222 COVID-19 vaccine. Points from the study as a whole: The study identified only five to seven AZD1222 recipients as seropositive at baseline.

Turning to this clone: The antigen remains unidentified.

Combined were second doses at about 4 or about 12 weeks. Generated by immunoSEQ multiplex PCR, the TCRdb table keeps only in-frame clones and is missing some. The sample has around 190,000 clones; roughly 90% are singletons. Trimming cost V 6 bases and J 2 bases, with 4 bases left between them. This CDR3 region has 10 residues. From germline, CDR1 is DFQATT and CDR2 SNEGSKA (reference sequence). The V call is TRBV20-1, the J call TRBJ1-2, with D unresolved. The sequence was obtained from an adult who received the AZD1222 COVID-19 vaccine. The source was peripheral blood, collected 28 days after the second AZD1222 dose. The DNA for the CDR3 is TGCAGTGCCTCCAACTATGGCTACACCTTC. Encoded protein: CSASNYGYTF.